This T cell receptor beta chain was profiled in a study of cytomegalovirus exposure and HLA in healthy donors. As for the study in general: An early data release held 70 million to 90 million unique TCRs from HLA-typed donors. The study, taken as a whole, reports: Sequence variants that were highly shared formed a cluster that was likely a sequencing artifact. A later analysis linked a missense DCLRE1C variant to TCR beta V- and J-gene trimming.

The primer mix had 60 Vbeta and 13 Jbeta primers. Produced via immunoSEQ multiplex PCR; TCRdb's table is partial and in-frame only. Here the sample spans fewer than 200,000 clones, around four fifths being singletons. Worth noting for this clone: Its specificity is not known.

Trimming shortened V by 3 bases and J by 5 bases, and 9 bases separated the two germline ends. Germline V gene data show CDR1 as SGDLS and CDR2 as YYNGEE. The CDR3 is 13 amino acids. Sample: PBMCs. The source is a woman between 45 and 60 years old in good health and CMV-seronegative. This rearrangement joins TRBV9 to TRBJ1-5; no definite D call. CDR3 bases: TGTGCCAGCAGCGAGAGAGATTATCAGCCCCAGCATTTT. This codes for CASSERDYQPQHF.